Following are 21 T cell receptor beta chains from one sample sequenced in a study of T cell repertoires in cytomegalovirus infection. TCRdb re-called the reads through MiXCR, storing one row per CDR3 protein. Here the sample spans fewer than 250,000 distinct CDR3 sequences, more than 9% being singletons. The specimen was PBMCs. All receptors come from a human donor in good health (CMV status not recorded). Some clones in this sample may be carry-over from other donors' samples.

The chain joins TRBV29-1 to TRBJ1-1; D is unclear. The CDR3 covers 12 residues. Germline V gene data show CDR1 as SQVTM and CDR2 as ANQGSEA. Trimming shortened V by 7 bases and J by 4 bases, and 13 bases separated the two germline ends. The CDR3 DNA follows: TGCAGCGCCCGACTGAGCGGCACTGAAGCTTTCTTT. It translates to CSARLSGTEAFF.

There are many counts of this clonotype. V gene TRBV7-7 combines with J gene TRBJ1-5; D perhaps matches TRBD1 (5 bases). Germline CDR1 SSHAT, CDR2 FNYEAQ (reference sequence). This CDR3 is built from 13 residues. V lost 4 bases and J lost 6, with 10 bases in between. The CDR3 DNA sequence: TGTGCCAGCAGCTCGCAGGGAGGTCAGCCCCAGCATTTT. Amino acid sequence: CASSSQGGQPQHF.

This clonotype was seen more than once but under ten times. The V and J genes are TRBV2 and TRBJ2-6; TRBD1 matches 7 bases. This CDR3 is built from 17 residues. V was pared by 4 bases and J by 0 bases, with 6 bases of the junction left unmatched. In germline, CDR1 is SNHLY, CDR2 FYNNEI. DNA of the CDR3: TGTGCCAGCAGTGGCCGGACAGGAGTCTCTGGGGCCAACGTCCTGACTTTC. Residues: CASSGRTGVSGANVLTF.

Only a few counts were recorded for this clonotype. This sequence joins TRBV9 and TRBJ2-1, with D perhaps matching TRBD1 (5 bases). In germline, CDR1 is SGDLS, CDR2 YYNGEE. The CDR3 extends over 16 amino acids. V was shortened by 0 bases and J by 0 bases, with 10 bases between the two germline ends. Here the CDR3 reads CASSVVGESSYNEQFF. The CDR3 bases are TGTGCCAGCAGCGTAGTAGGGGAAAGCTCCTACAATGAGCAGTTCTTC.

This clonotype was counted many times. The rearrangement joins TRBV6-5 to TRBJ2-6; D tentatively fits TRBD1 or TRBD2 (5 bases each). In germline, CDR1 is MNHEY, CDR2 SVGAGI. This CDR3 has 18 amino acids. Trimming cost V 0 bases and J 1 base, with 13 bases left between them. The CDR3 loop is CASSYSRGTLSGANVLTF. The CDR3 DNA is TGTGCCAGCAGTTACTCCCGGGGCACCCTATCTGGGGCCAACGTCCTGACTTTC.

The CDR3: CASNPGRLSPEKLFF. Here the CDR3 DNA reads TGTGCCAGTAATCCGGGACGCCTCTCCCCCGAAAAACTGTTTTTT. The V gene is TRBV19, the J gene TRBJ1-4, with D tentatively TRBD1 (5 bases). V was pared by 7 bases and J by 8 bases, with 20 bases between. CDR1 LNHDA and CDR2 SQIVND come from the germline V gene (reference sequence). The CDR3 is 15 amino acids. Complete variable domain (other parts from reference TRBV19 and TRBJ1-4): DGGITQSPKYLFRKEGQNVTLSCEQNLNHDAMYWYRQDPGQGLRLIYYSQIVNDFQKGDIAEGYSVSREKKESFPLTVTSAQKNPTAFYLCASNPGRLSPEKLFFGSGTQLSVL.

The V and J genes are TRBV7-2 and TRBJ1-5; D not certain. Trimming removed 1 base at V and 3 bases at J, with 7 bases between. CDR3 length equals 14 residues. The germline V gene has CDR1 SGHTA and CDR2 FQGNSA. CDR3 residues: CASSLGVTNQPQHF. The CDR3 coding sequence is TGTGCCAGCAGCTTAGGAGTGACCAATCAGCCCCAGCATTTT.

This clonotype came up many times. This chain joins TRBV28 and TRBJ1-1, with D unresolved. This CDR3 contains 13 residues. The V gene lost 6 bases and the J gene lost 0 bases, with 8 bases spanning the gap. Germline CDR1 reads MDHEN; CDR2 reads SYDVKM. The CDR3 sequence is CASSGRMNTEAFF. The CDR3 coding sequence is TGTGCCAGCAGCGGACGGATGAACACTGAAGCTTTCTTT. Filled out from reference TRBV28 and TRBJ1-1, the complete variable domain reads DVKVTQSSRYLVKRTGEKVFLECVQDMDHENMFWYRQDPGLGLRLIYFSYDVKMKEKGDIPEGYSVSREKKERFSLILESASTNQTSMYLCASSGRMNTEAFFGQGTRLTVV.

The sample holds a few counts of this clonotype. The gene calls are TRBV9 and TRBJ2-3, with 8 bases that match TRBD2. In germline, CDR1 is SGDLS, CDR2 YYNGEE. This CDR3 is 17 amino acids long. The V segment lost 3 bases and the J segment 0 bases; nucleotides outside the gene matches: 9. CDR3 in amino acids: CASSARGGGRSTDTQYF. The CDR3, as DNA: TGTGCCAGCAGCGCCAGGGGTGGCGGGAGGAGCACAGATACGCAGTATTTT.

This clonotype was found many times. J is TRBJ2-1 and V is TRBV7-9; 12 nucleotides align to TRBD2. Looked up from germline, CDR1 is SEHNR and CDR2 is FQNEAQ (reference sequence). The CDR3 runs 17 residues. V lost 5 bases, J lost 4 bases, and 9 bases stayed unmatched. The CDR3 region is CASSLTGTSGRYNEQFF. The CDR3 nucleotides read TGTGCCAGCAGCCTCACCGGGACTAGCGGGCGATACAATGAGCAGTTCTTC.

The table lists this clonotype with many counts. V is TRBV7-3 and J is TRBJ2-3; TRBD2 agrees at 8 bases. CDR1 and CDR2 from the germline V gene are SGHTA and FQGTGA. The CDR3 is 16 residues long. V was pared by 2 bases and J by 6 bases, with 10 bases of the junction left unmatched. The CDR3 coding sequence is TGTGCCAGCAGCTTAGGGGCTAGCGGGCCCCAGGATACGCAGTATTTT. Encoded protein: CASSLGASGPQDTQYF.

V usage is TRBV19 and J usage is TRBJ1-5, with D uncertain. The germline V and J ends were trimmed by 5 bases and 7 bases, with 12 bases remaining between them. The CDR3 sequence is 13 residues long. Germline values: CDR1 LNHDA, CDR2 SQIVND (reference sequence). The CDR3 loop reads CASSPSSAQPQHF. In DNA, the CDR3 is TGTGCCAGTAGTCCGAGTAGTGCGCAGCCCCAGCATTTT.

The chain links TRBV28 to TRBJ2-7, with D perhaps matching TRBD1 or TRBD2 (5 bases each). The CDR3 has 14 residues. V was trimmed by 6 bases and J by 1 base, leaving 13 bases between them. Germline V gene sequence: CDR1 MDHEN, CDR2 SYDVKM. The CDR3: CASRGRLTSYEQYF. CDR3 nucleotides: TGTGCCAGCAGGGGACGGCTGACTTCCTACGAGCAGTACTTC.

V gene TRBV20-1 combines with J gene TRBJ2-5; D perhaps matches TRBD1 (5 bases). Germline CDR1 is DFQATT and CDR2 is SNEGSKA (reference sequence). Trimming removed 1 base from V and 2 bases from J, with 5 bases in between. The CDR3 has 12 amino acids. This chain's CDR3 is CSARGQQETQYF. The CDR3 DNA follows: TGCAGTGCTAGAGGACAGCAAGAGACCCAGTACTTC.

Ten or more counts support this clonotype. The genes are TRBV10-3 and TRBJ2-7; a weak D match, TRBD1 (6 bases). V lost 8 bases to trimming and J lost 3 bases, with 17 bases between them. CDR3 length: 14 amino acids. From germline, CDR1 is ENHRY and CDR2 SYGVKD. The chain's CDR3 is CAIGTTGTNYEQYF. CDR3 DNA: TGTGCCATCGGCACGACAGGAACCAACTACGAGCAGTACTTC.

This clonotype was counted at least ten times. The genes are TRBV7-2 and TRBJ1-6; a weak D match, TRBD1 (5 bases). V was pared by 3 bases and J by 10 bases, with 19 bases between. CDR3 length: 16 residues. CDR1 and CDR2 from the germline V gene are SGHTA and FQGNSA. The CDR3 protein is CASSFSSSGKGSPLHF. For the CDR3, the DNA is TGTGCCAGCAGCTTTAGCAGCTCAGGGAAGGGGTCACCCCTCCACTTT.

The chain carries TRBV4-2 and TRBJ2-7, with 8 bases aligning to TRBD1. After removal of 0 bases from V and 4 bases from J, the junction contained 5 bases not matched to a gene. The CDR3 is made up of 15 amino acids. Germline-derived CDR1 and CDR2 are LGHNA and YNFKEQ. The CDR3 sequence is CASSQDDRGGYEQYF. The CDR3 DNA reads TGTGCCAGCAGCCAAGACGACAGGGGAGGTTACGAGCAGTACTTC.

V gene TRBV20-1 combines with J gene TRBJ2-7, with 10 bases lining up with TRBD2. V lost 5 bases and J lost 2; bases outside the gene matches: 6. CDR1 DFQATT and CDR2 SNEGSKA come from the germline V gene (reference sequence). The CDR3 length is 14 residues. The CDR3 nucleotides are TGCAGTGCTCCCAGGAGCGGGGGGGCCTACGAGCAGTACTTC. As protein: CSAPRSGGAYEQYF.

The chain has TRBV14 and TRBJ1-2; D possibly corresponds to TRBD1 (5 bases). The CDR3 runs 14 residues. CDR1 and CDR2 (germline): SGHDN, FVKESK. V was clipped by 0 bases and J by 4 bases, with 9 bases between them. In DNA form, the CDR3 reads TGTGCCAGCAGCCAAGACGAGACAGTCTATGGCTACACCTTC. As protein: CASSQDETVYGYTF.

The CDR3, as DNA: TGTGCCAGCAGTTTATCGAACTACAATGAGCAGTTCTTC. Translation gives CASSLSNYNEQFF. The chain employs TRBV27 and TRBJ2-1; no reliable D call. CDR3 length equals 13 residues. Germline values: CDR1 MNHEY, CDR2 SMNVEV (reference sequence). The ends were cut back, 0 bases at V and 3 bases at J, with 3 bases in the middle.

This clonotype was recorded many times. The V call is TRBV28, the J call TRBJ1-5, with unresolved D. Trimming cost V 2 bases and J 2 bases, with 10 bases left between them. CDR1 is MDHEN, CDR2 SYDVKM, per germline. This CDR3 spans 15 amino acids. Here the CDR3 DNA reads TGTGCCAGCAGTTTAGGCGAAGCGGGCAATCAGCCCCAGCATTTT. Translation: CASSLGEAGNQPQHF.